This T cell receptor beta chain derives from a study of T cell responses to AZD1222 COVID-19 vaccine. Study results and caveats: Nearly half of spike-specific TCRs reportedly target variant regions that are unmutated in the B.1.351 and B.1.1.7 variants.

The ends were cut back, 0 bases at V and 5 bases at J, with 10 bases in the middle. In germline, CDR1 is SEHNR, CDR2 FQNEAQ (reference sequence). The CDR3 spans 14 residues. Produced via immunoSEQ multiplex PCR; TCRdb's table is partial and in-frame only. Of about 110,000 clones in the sample, roughly nine tenths are singletons; the top ten hold less than 8.5%. To note about this clone: What it binds is not known.

This rearrangement joins TRBV7-9 to TRBJ2-5; D may be TRBD2 (6 bases). The sample here was peripheral blood, taken on day 0 of AZD1222 vaccination. The clonotype originates from an adult in good health. The CDR3 nucleotides read TGTGCCAGCAGCTTAGCGGCTAGCGCGGAGACCCAGTACTTC. Protein: CASSLAASAETQYF.